A selection of T cell receptor beta chains follows, all from one sample in a study of cytomegalovirus exposure and HLA in healthy donors. Repertoires were generated with immunoSEQ multiplex PCR, while TCRdb's copy carries only in-frame clones and drops some. The sample holds about 160,000 clones, roughly 82% seen once. The sample taken for sequencing was PBMCs. Every receptor here comes from a girl between 5 and 17 years old in good health and CMV-seropositive. Each CDR3 is given with its conserved first and last residue. Fields, in order: J gene, V gene, clone size, D gene, CDR3 DNA, CDR3 protein. A D gene is named only where the DNA matches it firmly. Only part of the rows carry a size: once, few, many, or a class if the clone is expanded.

TRBJ2-7 | TRBV5-1 | - | TRBD1 | TGCGCCAGCAGCATTAGACAGGGCGAAAGCTCCTACGAGCAGTACTTC | CASSIRQGESSYEQYF
TRBJ1-5 | TRBV19 | few | TRBD1 | TGTGCCAGTAGTATTGGTTGGGCGACAGGGGGAAAAACTCAGCCCCAGCATTTT | CASSIGWATGGKTQPQHF
TRBJ1-4 | TRBV5-6 | - | - | TGTGCCAGCAGCTTGGATGCCCAGGCGGGTGAAAAACTGTTTTTT | CASSLDAQAGEKLFF
TRBJ2-7 | TRBV19 | - | TRBD2 | TGTGCCAGTAGTGCAGGGCTAGCGGGGGCCACCTCCTACGAGCAGTACTTC | CASSAGLAGATSYEQYF
TRBJ2-5 | TRBV5-1 | - | - | TGCGCCAGCAGCTTGGGGGGCCGCGGAGAGACCCAGTACTTC | CASSLGGRGETQYF
TRBJ1-1 | TRBV27 | once | - | TGTGCCAGCAGTTCATGGGAGGGGAACACTGAAGCTTTCTTT | CASSSWEGNTEAFF
TRBJ1-2 | TRBV30 | - | - | TGTGCCTGGATTGAGGCAGGGAGGATGAATGGCTACACCTTC | CAWIEAGRMNGYTF
TRBJ1-2 | TRBV28 | - | - | TGTGCCAGCAGTTTCTTGTACTCGGCCAGTGGGCCTGGCTACACCTTC | CASSFLYSASGPGYTF
TRBJ2-2 | TRBV11-1 | - | TRBD2 | TGTGCCAGCAGCTCTAGACTAGCGGAGCGAACCGGGGAGCTGTTTTTT | CASSSRLAERTGELFF
TRBJ2-1 | TRBV10-2 | few | - | TGCGCCAGCAGTGAGTTGTTTGCTAGATCATATGAGCAGTTCTTC | CASSELFARSYEQFF
TRBJ2-3 | TRBV19 | once | - | TGTGCCAGTAGTAAACTAGCTGCGGGTTCTGGCACAGATACGCAGTATTTT | CASSKLAAGSGTDTQYF
TRBJ2-1 | TRBV9 | once | TRBD2 | TGTGCCAGCAGCGGAAGGACTAGCGGGGGAGAGCAGTTCTTC | CASSGRTSGGEQFF
TRBJ1-1 | TRBV27 | - | - | TGTGCCAGCAGTTTCGTGGCGGCCCGGACTGAAGCTTTCTTT | CASSFVAARTEAFF
TRBJ2-7 | TRBV6-5 | - | TRBD1 | TGTGCCAGCAGTTCCAGACGGGACAGGGCATCCTACGAGCAGTACTTC | CASSSRRDRASYEQYF
TRBJ1-5 | TRBV4-1 | - | - | TGCGCCAGCAGCCTCCTCGGGGGGGGCTACGGCAATCAGCCCCAGCATTTT | CASSLLGGGYGNQPQHF
TRBJ1-5 | TRBV27 | - | TRBD1 | TGTGCCAGCAGTTGGTCCCAGGGGGATAGCAATCAGCCCCAGCATTTT | CASSWSQGDSNQPQHF
TRBJ1-1 | TRBV5-6 | few | - | TGTGCCAGCAGCGTCAGACAGAGGATGAACACTGAAGCTTTCTTT | CASSVRQRMNTEAFF
TRBJ2-1 | TRBV28 | - | TRBD1 | TGTGCCAGCCGGGACAGTCTTTACAATGAGCAGTTCTTC | CASRDSLYNEQFF
TRBJ2-7 | TRBV29-1 | few | TRBD1 | TGCAGCTTTACAGGGGCTGGGCACGAGCAGTACTTC | CSFTGAGHEQYF
TRBJ2-1 | TRBV7-2 | - | TRBD2 | TGTGCCAGCAGCTCACTAGCGGGTAATGAGCAGTTCTTC | CASSSLAGNEQFF
TRBJ2-5 | TRBV5-1 | - | - | TGCGCCAGCAGCTTAGGGACACGGGAGACCCAGTACTTC | CASSLGTRETQYF
TRBJ2-5 | TRBV25-1 | - | - | TGTGCCAGCAGTGCCGTCCAAGAGACCCAGTACTTC | CASSAVQETQYF
TRBJ1-5 | TRBV27 | - | - | TGTGCCAGCAGTTTTTATAGCAATCAGCCCCAGCATTTT | CASSFYSNQPQHF
TRBJ2-2 | TRBV11-2 | few | - | TGTGCCAGCAGCTTGGCAGGGTACACCGGGGAGCTGTTTTTT | CASSLAGYTGELFF
TRBJ1-2 | TRBV10-1 | - | - | TGCGCCAGCAGTGAGACACGGTACAGTGGCTACACCTTC | CASSETRYSGYTF
TRBJ2-7 | TRBV27 | - | TRBD1 | TGTGCCAGCAGTACAGGACAGGTCTCCTACGAGCAGTACTTC | CASSTGQVSYEQYF
TRBJ2-7 | TRBV30 | - | - | TGTGCCTGGAGGAGGAGCGAGGGGGACACCCTCTCCTACGAGCAGTACTTC | CAWRRSEGDTLSYEQYF
TRBJ2-7 | TRBV25-1 | few | - | TGTGCCAGCAGTGAGCGACAGTCCCCCTACGAGCAGTACTTC | CASSERQSPYEQYF
TRBJ1-1 | TRBV11-2 | - | - | TGTGCCAGCAGCTCCACCTGGCCCACTGAAGCTTTCTTT | CASSSTWPTEAFF
TRBJ2-7 | TRBV28 | - | TRBD2 | TGTGCCAGCAGTTCCGGACTAGCGGGACCGGAGAGGGTGTGCTACTTC | CASSSGLAGPERVCYF
TRBJ2-1 | TRBV7-3 | - | - | TGTGCCAGCAGCTCCAACAGGAATGAGCAGTTCTTC | CASSSNRNEQFF
TRBJ1-1 | TRBV9 | - | - | TGTGCCAGCAGTAGAGACAGTCTAGATGAAGCTTTCTTT | CASSRDSLDEAFF
TRBJ2-1 | TRBV6-1 | once | - | TGTGCCAGCAGTTTCGGGGGAGGACGCAATGAGCAGTTCTTC | CASSFGGGRNEQFF
TRBJ2-3 | TRBV6-4 | few | - | TGTGCCAGCAGTGACTCTGCGGGCGCAGATACGCAGTATTTT | CASSDSAGADTQYF
TRBJ2-7 | TRBV27 | - | - | TGTGCCAGCAGTTTTTCCGAGAACTACGAGCAGTACTTC | CASSFSENYEQYF
TRBJ2-5 | TRBV14 | once | TRBD2 | TGTGCCAGCAGCCAAGATGTGGGACTAGCGGGCTGGGGAGAGACCCAGTACTTC | CASSQDVGLAGWGETQYF
TRBJ2-3 | TRBV13 | - | TRBD1 | TGTGCCAGCAGCCCACTACAGGGACAGGGGTTCGATACGCAGTATTTT | CASSPLQGQGFDTQYF
TRBJ2-3 | TRBV6-4 | - | - | TGTGCCAGCAGTGAGGAGGGGTATAGCACAGATACGCAGTATTTT | CASSEEGYSTDTQYF
TRBJ2-7 | TRBV7-2 | - | TRBD2 | TGTGCCAGCAGCTTTAGCGGGGGGTACTACGAGCAGTACTTC | CASSFSGGYYEQYF
TRBJ2-1 | TRBV2 | - | TRBD2 | TGTGCCAGCAGGGAGGGACTAGCGAAATACAATGAGCAGTTCTTC | CASREGLAKYNEQFF
TRBJ2-7 | TRBV5-1 | few | TRBD1 | TGCGCCAGCAGCTTGGCCTCCAGGGGGCCAACCTACGAGCAGTACTTC | CASSLASRGPTYEQYF
TRBJ2-7 | TRBV11-2 | few | TRBD2 | TGTGCCAGCAGCCCCATAGCGGGAGGAGAACCGTACGAGCAGTACTTC | CASSPIAGGEPYEQYF
TRBJ2-5 | TRBV10-1 | - | TRBD2 | TGCGCCAGCAGTGCAGGACTAGCGGGAGAGACCCAGTACTTC | CASSAGLAGETQYF
TRBJ1-5 | TRBV25-1 | few | TRBD1 | TGTGCCAGCAGTGAACGACGGGACAGGCGAATCAATCAGCCCCAGCATTTT | CASSERRDRRINQPQHF
TRBJ1-4 | TRBV7-3 | - | - | TGTGCCAGCAGCCCAGGCCCTAATGAAAAACTGTTTTTT | CASSPGPNEKLFF